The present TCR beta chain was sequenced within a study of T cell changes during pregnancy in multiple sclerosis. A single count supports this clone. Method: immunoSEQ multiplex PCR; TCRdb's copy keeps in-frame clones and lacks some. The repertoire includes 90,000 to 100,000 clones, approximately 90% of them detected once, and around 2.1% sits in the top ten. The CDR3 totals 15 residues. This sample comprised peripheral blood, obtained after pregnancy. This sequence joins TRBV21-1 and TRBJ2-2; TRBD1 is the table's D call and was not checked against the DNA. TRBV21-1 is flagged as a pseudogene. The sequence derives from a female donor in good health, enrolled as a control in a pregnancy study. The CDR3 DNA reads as TGTGCCAGCAGCAAACGGACAGCTAACACCGGGGAGCTGTTTTTT. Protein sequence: CASSKRTANTGELFF.